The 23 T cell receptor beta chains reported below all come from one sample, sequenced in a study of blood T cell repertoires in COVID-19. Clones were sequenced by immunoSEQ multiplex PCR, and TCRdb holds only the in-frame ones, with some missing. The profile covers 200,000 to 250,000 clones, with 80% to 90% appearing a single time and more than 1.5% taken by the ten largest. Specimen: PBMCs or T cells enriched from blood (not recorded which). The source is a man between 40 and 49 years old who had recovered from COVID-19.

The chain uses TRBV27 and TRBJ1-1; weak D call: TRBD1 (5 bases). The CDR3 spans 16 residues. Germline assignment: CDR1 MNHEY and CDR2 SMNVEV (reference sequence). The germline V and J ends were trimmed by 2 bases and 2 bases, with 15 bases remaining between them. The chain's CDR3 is CASSLPTGGGNTEAFF. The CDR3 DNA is TGTGCCAGCAGTTTACCGACGGGCGGGGGTAACACTGAAGCTTTCTTT.

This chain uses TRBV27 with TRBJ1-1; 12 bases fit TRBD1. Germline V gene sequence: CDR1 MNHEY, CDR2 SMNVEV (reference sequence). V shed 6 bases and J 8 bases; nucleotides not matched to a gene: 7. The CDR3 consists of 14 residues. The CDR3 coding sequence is TGTGCCAGCAGAGGGACAGGGGGCGCAGTGGAAGCTTTCTTT. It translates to CASRGTGGAVEAFF.

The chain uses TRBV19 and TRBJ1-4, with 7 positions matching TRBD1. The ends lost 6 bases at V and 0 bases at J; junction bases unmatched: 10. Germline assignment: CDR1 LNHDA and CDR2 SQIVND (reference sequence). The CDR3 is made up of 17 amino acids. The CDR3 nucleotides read TGTGCCAGTAGCCTGGGACAGTTAACTGCAACTAATGAAAAACTGTTTTTT. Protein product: CASSLGQLTATNEKLFF. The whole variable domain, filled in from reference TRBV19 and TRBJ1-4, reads DGGITQSPKYLFRKEGQNVTLSCEQNLNHDAMYWYRQDPGQGLRLIYYSQIVNDFQKGDIAEGYSVSREKKESFPLTVTSAQKNPTAFYLCASSLGQLTATNEKLFFGSGTQLSVL.

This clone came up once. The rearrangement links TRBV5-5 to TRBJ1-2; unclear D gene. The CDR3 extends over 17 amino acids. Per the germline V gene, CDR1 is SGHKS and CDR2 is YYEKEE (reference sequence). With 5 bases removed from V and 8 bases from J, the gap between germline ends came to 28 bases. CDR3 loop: CASSERAEAIGSDGYTF. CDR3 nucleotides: TGTGCCAGCAGTGAGAGGGCAGAAGCGATCGGGTCCGACGGCTACACCTTC.

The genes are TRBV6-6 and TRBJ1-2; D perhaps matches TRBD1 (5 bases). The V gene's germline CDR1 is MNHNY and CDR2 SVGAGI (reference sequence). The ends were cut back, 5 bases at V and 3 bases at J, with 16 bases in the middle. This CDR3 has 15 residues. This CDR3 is CASSIAWGGDYGYTF. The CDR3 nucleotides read TGTGCCAGCAGTATCGCTTGGGGGGGGGACTATGGCTACACCTTC.

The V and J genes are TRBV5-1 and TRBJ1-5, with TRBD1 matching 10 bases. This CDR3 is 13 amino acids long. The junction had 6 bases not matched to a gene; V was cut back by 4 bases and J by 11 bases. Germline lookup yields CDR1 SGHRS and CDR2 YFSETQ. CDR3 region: CASSPMTGGAQHF. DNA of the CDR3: TGCGCCAGCAGCCCAATGACAGGGGGCGCCCAGCATTTT.

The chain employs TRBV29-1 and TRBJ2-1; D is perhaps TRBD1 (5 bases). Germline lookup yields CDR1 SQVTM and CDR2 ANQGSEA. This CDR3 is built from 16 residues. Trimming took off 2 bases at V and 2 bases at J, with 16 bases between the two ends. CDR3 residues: CSVERTLAGPYNEQFF. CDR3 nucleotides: TGCAGCGTTGAACGGACACTTGCCGGGCCCTACAATGAGCAGTTCTTC.

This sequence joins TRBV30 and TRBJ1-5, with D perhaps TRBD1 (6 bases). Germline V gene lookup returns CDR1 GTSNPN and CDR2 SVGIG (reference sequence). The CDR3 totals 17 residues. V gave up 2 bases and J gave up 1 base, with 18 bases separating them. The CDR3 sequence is CAWSTDSQGRSNQPQHF. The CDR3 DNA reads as TGTGCCTGGAGTACGGATTCACAGGGTAGGAGCAATCAGCCCCAGCATTTT.

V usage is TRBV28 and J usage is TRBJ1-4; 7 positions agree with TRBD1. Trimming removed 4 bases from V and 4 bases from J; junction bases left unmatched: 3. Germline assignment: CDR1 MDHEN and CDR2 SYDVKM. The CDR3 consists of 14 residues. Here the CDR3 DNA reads TGTGCCAGCAGTTGGACAGGCGGTAATGAAAAACTGTTTTTT. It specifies CASSWTGGNEKLFF.

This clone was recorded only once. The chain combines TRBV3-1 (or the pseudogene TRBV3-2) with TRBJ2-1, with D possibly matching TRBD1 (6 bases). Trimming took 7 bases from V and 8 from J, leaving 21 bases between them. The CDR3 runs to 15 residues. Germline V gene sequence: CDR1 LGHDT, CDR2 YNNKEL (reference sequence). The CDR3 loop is CASKKVQGDYDEQFF. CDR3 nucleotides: TGTGCCAGCAAGAAGGTACAGGGAGATTACGATGAGCAGTTCTTC.

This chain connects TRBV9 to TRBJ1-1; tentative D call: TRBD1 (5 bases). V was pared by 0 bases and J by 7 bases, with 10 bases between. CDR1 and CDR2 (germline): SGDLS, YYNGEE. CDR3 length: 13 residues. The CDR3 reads CASSVATVGEAFF. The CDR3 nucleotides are TGTGCCAGCAGCGTAGCGACAGTTGGTGAAGCTTTCTTT.

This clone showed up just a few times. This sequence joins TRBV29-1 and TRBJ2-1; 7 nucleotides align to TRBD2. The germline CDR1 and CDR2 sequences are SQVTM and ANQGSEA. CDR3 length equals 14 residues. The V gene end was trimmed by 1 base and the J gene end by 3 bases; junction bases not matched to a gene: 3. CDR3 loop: CSVEGLADYNEQFF. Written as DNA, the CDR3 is TGCAGCGTTGAAGGACTAGCCGACTACAATGAGCAGTTCTTC.

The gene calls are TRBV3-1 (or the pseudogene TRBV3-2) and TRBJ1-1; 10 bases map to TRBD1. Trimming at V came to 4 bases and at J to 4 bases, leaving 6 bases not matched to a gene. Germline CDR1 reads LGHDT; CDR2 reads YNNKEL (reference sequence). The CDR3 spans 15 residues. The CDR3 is CASSRETGGTTEAFF. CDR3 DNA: TGTGCCAGCAGCCGAGAGACAGGGGGCACCACTGAAGCTTTCTTT.

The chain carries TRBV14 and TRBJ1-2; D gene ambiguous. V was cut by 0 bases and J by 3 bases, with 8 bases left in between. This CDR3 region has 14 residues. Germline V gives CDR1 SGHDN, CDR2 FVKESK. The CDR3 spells CASSQETVYYGYTF. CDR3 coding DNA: TGTGCCAGCAGCCAAGAAACGGTTTACTATGGCTACACCTTC.

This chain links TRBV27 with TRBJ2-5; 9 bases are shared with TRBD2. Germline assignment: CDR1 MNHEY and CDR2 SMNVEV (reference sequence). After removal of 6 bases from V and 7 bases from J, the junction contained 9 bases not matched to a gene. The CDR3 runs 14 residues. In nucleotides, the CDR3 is TGTGCCAGCAGGTTAGCGGGAGCACCAAGGACCCAGTACTTC. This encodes CASRLAGAPRTQYF.

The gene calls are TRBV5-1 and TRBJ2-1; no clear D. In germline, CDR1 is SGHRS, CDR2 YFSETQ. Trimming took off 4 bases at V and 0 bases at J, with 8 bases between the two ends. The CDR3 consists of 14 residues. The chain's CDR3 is CASSQASSYNEQFF. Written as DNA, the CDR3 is TGCGCCAGCAGCCAGGCGAGCTCCTACAATGAGCAGTTCTTC.

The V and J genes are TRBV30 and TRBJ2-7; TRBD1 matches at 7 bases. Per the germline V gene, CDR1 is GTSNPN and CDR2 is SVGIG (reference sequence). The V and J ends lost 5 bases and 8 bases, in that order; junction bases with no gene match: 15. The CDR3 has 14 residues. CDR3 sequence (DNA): TGTGCCTGGGGGGACAGTCCCGCTCCTACGAAGCAGTACTTC. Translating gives CAWGDSPAPTKQYF.

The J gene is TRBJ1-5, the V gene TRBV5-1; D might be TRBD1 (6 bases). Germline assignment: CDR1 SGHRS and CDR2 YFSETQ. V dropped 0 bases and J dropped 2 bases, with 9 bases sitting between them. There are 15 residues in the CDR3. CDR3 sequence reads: CASSLDGGGNQPQHF. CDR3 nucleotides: TGCGCCAGCAGCTTGGATGGGGGCGGCAATCAGCCCCAGCATTTT.

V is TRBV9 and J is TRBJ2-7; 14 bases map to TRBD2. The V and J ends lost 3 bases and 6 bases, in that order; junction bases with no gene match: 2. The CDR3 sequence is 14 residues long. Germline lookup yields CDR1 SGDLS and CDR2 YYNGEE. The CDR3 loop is CASSAGLAGGEQYF. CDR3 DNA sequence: TGTGCCAGCAGCGCCGGACTAGCGGGGGGCGAGCAGTACTTC.

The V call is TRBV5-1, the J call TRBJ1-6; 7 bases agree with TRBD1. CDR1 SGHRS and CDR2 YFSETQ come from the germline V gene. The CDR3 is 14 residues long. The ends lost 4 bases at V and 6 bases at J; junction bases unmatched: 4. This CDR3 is CASSADRVNSPLHF. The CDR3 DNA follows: TGCGCCAGCAGCGCCGACAGGGTTAATTCACCCCTCCACTTT.

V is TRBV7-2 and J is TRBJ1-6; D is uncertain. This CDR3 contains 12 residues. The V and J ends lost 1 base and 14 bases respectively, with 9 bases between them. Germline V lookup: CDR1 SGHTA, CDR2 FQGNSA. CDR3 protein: CASSLDRVTLHF. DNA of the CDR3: TGTGCCAGCAGCTTAGACCGGGTAACCCTCCACTTT. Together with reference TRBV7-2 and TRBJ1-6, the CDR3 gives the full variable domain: GAGVSQSPSNKVTEKGKDVELRCDPISGHTALYWYRQSLGQGLEFLIYFQGNSAPDKSGLPSDRFSAERTGGSVSTLTIQRTQQEDSAVYLCASSLDRVTLHFGNGTRLTVT.

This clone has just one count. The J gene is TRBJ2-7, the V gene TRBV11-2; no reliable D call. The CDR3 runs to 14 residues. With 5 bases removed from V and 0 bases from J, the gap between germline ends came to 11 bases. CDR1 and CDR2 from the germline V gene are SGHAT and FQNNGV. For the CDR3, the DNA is TGTGCCAGCAGCCCTACGCGGAACTCCTACGAGCAGTACTTC. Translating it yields CASSPTRNSYEQYF.

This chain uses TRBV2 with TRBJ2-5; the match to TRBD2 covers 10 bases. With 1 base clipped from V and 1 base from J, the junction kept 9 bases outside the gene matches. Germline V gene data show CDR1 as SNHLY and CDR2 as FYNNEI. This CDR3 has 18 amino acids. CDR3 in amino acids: CASSEELAGITLQETQYF. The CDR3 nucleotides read TGTGCCAGCAGTGAAGAACTAGCGGGAATAACGCTCCAAGAGACCCAGTACTTC.